This T cell receptor (beta chain) was obtained from a study of tumor and adjacent non-tumor tissue in lung cancer. About the study: Samples averaged roughly 4 million productive TCRbeta reads each.

This sample's RNA came from whole unsorted tissue. Newly diagnosed lung cancer patients had thoracic surgery in China, August–late 2014, without prior chemotherapy. Study conclusions and caveats: In normal lung, the top 100 clones were significantly more dominant than in tumor. TCR diversity was significantly greater in tumor than normal lung tissue.

CDR1 and CDR2 from the germline V gene are MNHNS and SASEGT. The CDR3 runs 13 residues. TCRbeta libraries were built with three rounds of nested PCR, modified from ARM-PCR. A single record per CDR3 protein comes from TCRdb applying MiXCR to the multiplex PCR reads. The sample includes approximately 100,000 distinct CDR3 sequences, about 75% seen only once; the top ten take about 40%. About this clonotype itself: Its cognate antigen is unknown. This may come from a read error, since a much larger clone is one base off.

The sequencing input was lung tumor tissue. The chain recombines TRBV6-1 with TRBJ2-1; no reliable D call. The receptor was isolated from an older woman with non-small cell lung cancer. The chain's CDR3 is CASSLTQYNKQFF. The CDR3 DNA reads TGTGCCAGCAGCCTGACACAATACAATAAGCAGTTCTTC.